These 21 T cell receptor beta chains were sequenced from one sample in a study of blood T cell repertoires in COVID-19. Some clones are missing from TCRdb's copy, which holds only in-frame ones; the method was immunoSEQ multiplex PCR. The data show some 30,000 clones, 80% to 90% seen once. The sequencing sample was made of peripheral blood. These receptor sequences come from a woman over 75 with COVID-19, enrolled during active disease.

V usage is TRBV6-1 and J usage is TRBJ1-5, with D unclear. V gave up 0 bases and J gave up 0 bases, with 6 bases separating them. There are 15 residues in the CDR3. CDR1 MNHNS and CDR2 SASEGT come from the germline V gene. The CDR3 bases are TGTGCCAGCAGTGAAGCCAGTTATAGCAATCAGCCCCAGCATTTT. It is translated as CASSEASYSNQPQHF.

This chain uses TRBV16 with TRBJ2-5; 8 positions match TRBD2. The CDR3 is 16 residues long. Losses at the gene ends were 1 base for V and 0 bases for J; bases not matched to a gene: 4. In germline, CDR1 is KGHSY, CDR2 FQNENV. This chain's CDR3 is CASSQFAGGHQETQYF. CDR3 DNA: TGTGCCAGCAGCCAATTTGCGGGGGGTCACCAAGAGACCCAGTACTTC. The full variable domain, its missing parts supplied by reference TRBV16 and TRBJ2-5, is GEEVAQTPKHLVRGEGQKAKLYCAPIKGHSYVFWYQQVLKNEFKFLISFQNENVFDETGMPKERFSAKCLPNSPCSLEIQATKLEDSAVYFCASSQFAGGHQETQYFGPGTRLLVL.

This sequence joins TRBV2 and TRBJ1-4; 10 nucleotides align to TRBD1. The germline V gene has CDR1 SNHLY and CDR2 FYNNEI. This CDR3 spans 14 amino acids. J was trimmed by 8 bases and V by 4 bases; bases with no gene match: 4. Here the CDR3 DNA reads TGTGCCAGCAGTGGGGACAGGGGCGACGAAAAACTGTTTTTT. Protein sequence: CASSGDRGDEKLFF.

This chain links TRBV5-1 with TRBJ1-2; 9 bases agree with TRBD1. Losses at the gene ends were 4 bases for V and 1 base for J; bases not matched to a gene: 11. CDR3 size: 17 residues. In germline, CDR1 is SGHRS, CDR2 YFSETQ. CDR3 in DNA: TGCGCCAGCAGCAGGGGGTCCGGGACAGGGCGTAACTATGGCTACACCTTC. Its translation: CASSRGSGTGRNYGYTF.

Here the CDR3 DNA reads TGTGCCAGCAGCTCCCGTGGGGGGGCTTACACAGATACGCAGTATTTT. It encodes CASSSRGGAYTDTQYF. The rearrangement links TRBV5-8 to TRBJ2-3, with a tentative D call TRBD2 (7 bases). CDR1 and CDR2 (germline): SGHTS, YDEGEE. The CDR3 sequence is 16 residues long. V was cut by 3 bases and J by 2 bases, with 16 bases left in between.

This clone was seen more than once but under ten times. The chain carries TRBV5-4 and TRBJ1-4; D perhaps matches TRBD1 (6 bases). Trimming left V 4 bases short and J 4 bases short, with 11 bases between. This CDR3 region has 14 residues. Germline values: CDR1 SGHNT, CDR2 YYREEE (reference sequence). This chain's CDR3 is CASSPGGLNEKLFF. CDR3 sequence (DNA): TGTGCCAGCAGCCCGGGGGGCCTTAATGAAAAACTGTTTTTT.

The chain uses TRBV11-3 and TRBJ2-5; 7 bases align to TRBD1. Germline V gives CDR1 SGHNT, CDR2 YENEEA. The J segment lost 2 bases and the V segment lost 1 base, leaving 4 bases of the junction unmatched. The CDR3 runs 15 residues. In DNA, the CDR3 is TGTGCCAGCAGCTTAGGACAGGGTGGGCAAGAGACCCAGTACTTC. Protein: CASSLGQGGQETQYF.

The V call is TRBV5-1, the J call TRBJ2-3, with TRBD2 matching over 7 bases. Germline CDR1 SGHRS, CDR2 YFSETQ. The CDR3 totals 14 residues. The V and J ends lost 4 bases and 2 bases, in that order; junction bases with no gene match: 4. The CDR3 is CASSTRGITDTQYF. For the CDR3, the DNA is TGCGCCAGCAGCACGCGGGGGATCACAGATACGCAGTATTTT. The variable domain in full, completed from reference TRBV5-1 and TRBJ2-3, reads KAGVTQTPRYLIKTRGQQVTLSCSPISGHRSVSWYQQTPGQGLQFLFEYFSETQRNKGNFPGRFSGRQFSNSRSEMNVSTLELGDSALYLCASSTRGITDTQYFGPGTRLTVL.

The chain joins TRBV5-1 to TRBJ2-3, with 8 bases matching TRBD1. Trimming removed 7 bases from V and 2 bases from J; junction bases left unmatched: 6. Per germline, CDR1 SGHRS and CDR2 YFSETQ. CDR3 length: 14 residues. CDR3 in DNA: TGCGCCAGCGCATGGGGACAGGTCACAGATACGCAGTATTTT. This gives the protein CASAWGQVTDTQYF.

CDR3 DNA: TGTGCCAGCAGCCAAGTTTCGGCTAGGGAGACCCAGTACTTC. Its translation is CASSQVSARETQYF. V and J are TRBV3-1 (or the pseudogene TRBV3-2) and TRBJ2-5; D is ambiguous. V was trimmed by 1 base and J by 5 bases, leaving 11 bases between them. This CDR3 has 14 residues. Germline V gives CDR1 LGHDT, CDR2 YNNKEL (reference sequence).

This rearrangement joins TRBV11-2 to TRBJ2-7; D gene unclear. This CDR3 spans 12 amino acids. Germline CDR1 reads SGHAT; CDR2 reads FQNNGV. The V and J ends lost 5 bases and 3 bases respectively, with 8 bases between them. CDR3 sequence reads: CASSPLGYEQYF. The CDR3 bases are TGTGCCAGCAGCCCCCTCGGCTACGAGCAGTACTTC.

This clone came up once. The J gene is TRBJ1-1, the V gene TRBV18; 10 nucleotides line up with TRBD1. V lost 2 bases, J lost 0 bases, and 6 bases stayed unmatched. CDR1 and CDR2 from the germline V gene are KGHSH and LQKENI. This CDR3 is built from 17 residues. CDR3 bases: TGTGCCAGCTCACCAAACCGACAGGGGGCATTGAACACTGAAGCTTTCTTT. Translated: CASSPNRQGALNTEAFF.

This chain connects TRBV7-3 to TRBJ2-3, with D unresolved. Germline CDR1 SGHTA, CDR2 FQGTGA. The CDR3 spans 14 residues. The V and J ends lost 1 base and 3 bases respectively, with 8 bases between them. CDR3 amino acids: CASSLIPGTDTQYF. The CDR3 region has the DNA TGTGCCAGCAGCTTAATACCCGGTACAGATACGCAGTATTTT.

The genes are TRBV7-8 and TRBJ2-5; TRBD2 aligns across 12 bases. The CDR3 sequence is 15 residues long. From germline, CDR1 is SGHVS and CDR2 FQNEAQ. The V gene end was trimmed by 5 bases and the J gene end by 5 bases; junction bases not matched to a gene: 6. Written as DNA, the CDR3 is TGTGCCAGCAGCCTACTAGCGGGGGGCCCGGAGACCCAGTACTTC. Translation: CASSLLAGGPETQYF.

The chain has TRBV7-2 and TRBJ2-5, with 8 bases aligning to TRBD1. V lost 1 base to trimming and J lost 6 bases; unmatched junction nucleotides: 4. The CDR3 extends over 14 amino acids. Germline CDR1 and CDR2: SGHTA and FQGNSA. DNA of the CDR3: TGTGCCAGCAGCTTAGGGACAGGGCGGAAGACCCAGTACTTC. Translating gives CASSLGTGRKTQYF. The entire variable domain, with the rest obtained from reference TRBV7-2 and TRBJ2-5, is as follows: GAGVSQSPSNKVTEKGKDVELRCDPISGHTALYWYRQSLGQGLEFLIYFQGNSAPDKSGLPSDRFSAERTGGSVSTLTIQRTQQEDSAVYLCASSLGTGRKTQYFGPGTRLLVL.

The V call is TRBV15, the J call TRBJ1-5; D may be TRBD1 (5 bases). Trimming cost V 0 bases and J 7 bases, with 13 bases left between them. This CDR3 has 15 amino acids. Germline V gene lookup returns CDR1 LNHNV and CDR2 YYDKDF (reference sequence). The CDR3 here is CATSRDQGGAQPQHF. The CDR3 nucleotides are TGTGCCACCAGCAGAGATCAGGGAGGGGCCCAGCCCCAGCATTTT.

The chain joins TRBV3-1 (or the pseudogene TRBV3-2) to TRBJ1-5; D possibly corresponds to TRBD1 (5 bases). Germline CDR1 is LGHDT and CDR2 is YNNKEL (reference sequence). Trimming took off 1 base at V and 4 bases at J, with 14 bases between the two ends. The CDR3 has 16 amino acids. CDR3: CASSQGSRVRNQPQHF. The DNA of the CDR3 is TGTGCCAGCAGCCAAGGGAGCAGGGTCCGTAATCAGCCCCAGCATTTT.

The table lists this clone with a count of one. The chain joins TRBV6-5 to TRBJ2-1, with D unclear. Trimming removed 7 bases from V and 0 bases from J, with 13 bases in between. Germline V gene data show CDR1 as MNHEY and CDR2 as SVGAGI. The length of the CDR3 is 15 residues. The CDR3 loop reads CASTASWSSYNEQFF. The CDR3 nucleotides are TGTGCCAGCACCGCCAGCTGGAGCTCCTACAATGAGCAGTTCTTC.

CDR3 in DNA: TGTGCCAGCAGCCCTAGCGGGCAGGGGGGTTATCAGCCCCAGCATTTT. Its protein is CASSPSGQGGYQPQHF. The rearrangement links TRBV7-2 to TRBJ1-5; 7 bases fit TRBD1. The CDR3 consists of 16 residues. Germline loops: CDR1 SGHTA, CDR2 FQGNSA. J lost 5 bases, V lost 5 bases, and 12 bases had no gene match.

The DNA of the CDR3 is TGCGCCAGCAGCTTGGGTCCAGGCCGAGACACCATATATTTT. Translated: CASSLGPGRDTIYF. The chain has TRBV5-1 and TRBJ1-3; D unclear. This CDR3 region has 14 residues. Germline V gene data show CDR1 as SGHRS and CDR2 as YFSETQ. The V end lost 0 bases, the J end lost 8 bases, and 12 bases lay between the germline ends.

This clone was recorded only once. The chain carries TRBV25-1 and TRBJ1-1; D not certain. Trimming removed 3 bases from V and 6 bases from J, with 8 bases in between. Germline CDR1 reads MGHDK; CDR2 reads SYGVNS. The CDR3 contains 12 residues. The CDR3: CASSEGRAEAFF. The DNA for the CDR3 is TGTGCCAGCAGTGAGGGGAGGGCTGAAGCTTTCTTT. The full variable domain, with the rest looked up from reference TRBV25-1 and TRBJ1-1, is EADIYQTPRYLVIGTGKKITLECSQTMGHDKMYWYQQDPGMELHLIHYSYGVNSTEKGDLSSESTVSRIRTEHFPLTLESARPSHTSQYLCASSEGRAEAFFGQGTRLTVV.